The clone carrying this T cell receptor (beta chain) was counted many times. Its antigen is currently unknown. The data were taken from a study of identical twins. The CDR3 has 16 residues. V lost 0 bases and J 0 bases, leaving 10 bases between the germline ends. The germline CDR1 and CDR2 sequences are SGHRS and YFSETQ. Whole-study results and caveats: Partial confounding of zero-insertion analyses by invariant MAIT and iNKT cells was possible. The study found excess low generation probability among twin-shared out-of-frame alpha sequences.

With template switching, a universal primer site was added, and the cDNA carried unique molecular identifiers. Each CDR3 protein gets one entry after TCRdb re-called the 5' RACE reads with MiXCR. The sample records 700,000 to 950,000 distinct CDR3 sequences, around 12% being singletons. All donors comprised healthy Caucasians. In addition, the sample was reused for a study of yellow fever vaccine responses in identical twins.

The sequence was collected from a woman younger than 35 in good health. The sample taken for sequencing was PBMCs. The rearrangement uses TRBV5-1 and TRBJ2-1; a weak D match, TRBD1 (6 bases). CDR3 protein: CASSLGTGFSYNEQFF. The CDR3 bases are TGCGCCAGCAGCTTGGGTACAGGGTTCTCCTACAATGAGCAGTTCTTC.